This T cell receptor (beta chain) was found in a study of molecular identifiers for immune sequencing clone quantification. Study as a whole: Replicate experiments divided RNA from 20,000 or 100,000 naive CD8 cells into five parts and sequenced four.

This clonotype has at least ten counts. The antigen is not known. Trimming removed 3 bases from V and 4 bases from J; junction bases left unmatched: 6. The CDR3 totals 14 residues. From germline, CDR1 is DFQATT and CDR2 SNEGSKA (reference sequence). Study results and limitations: Jurkat TCR RNA from one cell was spiked into 1 million or so naive cells, and it was reportedly detectable there.

Libraries of bulk TCR were made by previously described methods (with listed TCR primers). TCRdb re-called the PCR reads through MiXCR, storing one row per CDR3 protein. Of around 470,000 distinct CDR3 sequences in the sample, 20% to 25% are singletons; the top ten hold around 0.84%. Researchers sorted naive CD8 T cells as cells that were CD8+CD4-CCR7+CD45RA+. The TCR comes from a human donor in good health. Some libraries in this study had Jurkat cell RNA spiked in. Sequencing used naive CD8+ T cells from blood, with Jurkat cell RNA spiked in. Subset specified: FACS-sorted CD8+CD4-CCR7+CD45RA+ naive T cells. The chain links TRBV20-1 to TRBJ2-3, with TRBD2 identical over 8 bases. The CDR3 DNA reads as TGCAGTGCTAGTACGGGGGGGCGGGCAGATACGCAGTATTTT. Its protein product is CSASTGGRADTQYF.